The 11 T cell receptor beta chains presented below share a single source sample, sequenced in a study of blood T cell repertoires in COVID-19. TCRdb keeps only in-frame clones here, not all; method: immunoSEQ multiplex PCR. Counted here are roughly 300,000 clones, roughly nine tenths occurring once; the ten biggest clones make up 1.5% to 2%. Specimen: peripheral blood. Source of these receptors: a woman under 40 with COVID-19, enrolled during active disease.

The chain combines TRBV6-7 with TRBJ2-5; TRBD1 matches 8 bases. TRBV6-7 is marked as an open reading frame, function uncertain. The CDR3 covers 13 residues. J was trimmed by 3 bases and V by 9 bases; bases with no gene match: 6. The CDR3 sequence is CARDDRGKETQYF. CDR3 nucleotides: TGTGCCAGAGACGACAGGGGAAAAGAGACCCAGTACTTC.

This clone was observed a single time. One base away lies a much larger clone, so this may be a sequencing read error. V usage is TRBV7-2 and J usage is TRBJ1-1; D is ambiguous. Trimming cost V 1 base and J 1 base, with 4 bases left between them. The germline gives CDR1 SGHTA, CDR2 FQGNSA. This CDR3 spans 13 amino acids. The CDR3 nucleotides read TGTGCCAGCAGCTTAGACAGGAACACTGAAGCTTTCTTT. This sequence encodes CASSLDRNTEAFF.

The chain joins TRBV6-1 to TRBJ2-1; TRBD2 is a possible D gene (5 bases). This CDR3 is built from 12 residues. The germline CDR1 and CDR2 sequences are MNHNS and SASEGT. V lost 2 bases and J 6 bases, leaving 5 bases between the germline ends. In DNA, the CDR3 is TGTGCCAGCAGTGAACGGGGCAATGAGCAGTTCTTC. This translates into CASSERGNEQFF.

Comments on this clone: Within the sample, other DNA sequences also encode this same CDR3. The chain recombines TRBV28 with TRBJ1-6, with TRBD1 as a possible D gene (5 bases). Germline lookup yields CDR1 MDHEN and CDR2 SYDVKM. V was trimmed by 2 bases and J by 0 bases, leaving 11 bases between them. This CDR3 region has 17 residues. CDR3 DNA sequence: TGTGCCAGCAGTTTACCCCGACAGAGCTCCTATAATTCACCCCTCCACTTT. Protein: CASSLPRQSSYNSPLHF.

This clone was seen once. The chain has TRBV4-3 and TRBJ1-3; D might be TRBD1 (5 bases). The V gene lost 0 bases and the J gene lost 0 bases, with 15 bases spanning the gap. The CDR3 length is 18 residues. Germline V gene data show CDR1 as LGHNA and CDR2 as YSLEER. The CDR3 DNA sequence: TGCGCCAGCAGCCAAGAGATAGGGGCCTCGGACTCTGGAAACACCATATATTTT. The encoded protein is CASSQEIGASDSGNTIYF.

This clone was seen a single time. The DNA of the CDR3 is TGTGCCAGCTGGGACAGGTCCTCTGGGGCCAACGTCCTGACTTTC. Its protein is CASWDRSSGANVLTF. This sequence joins TRBV28 and TRBJ2-6, with 8 bases matching TRBD1. The CDR3 covers 15 residues. Germline V lookup: CDR1 MDHEN, CDR2 SYDVKM. Trimming cost V 8 bases and J 0 bases; bases outside gene matches: 3.

The CDR3 sequence: CASSMSRRETQYF. In nucleotides, the CDR3 is TGTGCCAGTAGTATGTCCAGGAGGGAGACCCAGTACTTC. The chain has TRBV19 and TRBJ2-5; TRBD2 might be the D (5 bases). The CDR3 totals 13 residues. V was shortened by 3 bases and J by 5 bases, with 10 bases between the two germline ends. Per germline, CDR1 LNHDA and CDR2 SQIVND (reference sequence). Variable domain in full (rest from reference TRBV19 and TRBJ2-5): DGGITQSPKYLFRKEGQNVTLSCEQNLNHDAMYWYRQDPGQGLRLIYYSQIVNDFQKGDIAEGYSVSREKKESFPLTVTSAQKNPTAFYLCASSMSRRETQYFGPGTRLLVL.

The chain uses TRBV7-2 and TRBJ1-4; TRBD1 might be the D (5 bases). Germline V lookup: CDR1 SGHTA, CDR2 FQGNSA. The V end was cut by 0 bases, the J end by 8 bases, with 10 bases between. The CDR3 has 14 amino acids. CDR3 DNA: TGTGCCAGCAGCTTAGCAGGGAGGGGAGAAAAACTGTTTTTT. This encodes CASSLAGRGEKLFF.

The genes are TRBV13 and TRBJ2-7; tentatively, D is TRBD1 (6 bases). V lost 5 bases, J lost 5 bases, and 16 bases lay in between. Per germline, CDR1 PRHDT and CDR2 FYEKMQ (reference sequence). The CDR3 sequence is 14 residues long. This chain's CDR3 is CASSKSTGSDEQYF. CDR3 nucleotides: TGTGCCAGCAGCAAATCCACAGGGTCTGACGAGCAGTACTTC.

The chain employs TRBV9 and TRBJ2-2, with D perhaps TRBD2 (5 bases). Germline V lookup: CDR1 SGDLS, CDR2 YYNGEE. The ends were cut back, 3 bases at V and 1 base at J, with 10 bases in the middle. The CDR3 totals 15 residues. In DNA form, the CDR3 reads TGTGCCAGCAGCGACAAGCGGATGAACACCGGGGAGCTGTTTTTT. It encodes CASSDKRMNTGELFF.

The chain recombines TRBV30 with TRBJ1-3; D not certain. Germline V CDR1 and CDR2: GTSNPN, SVGIG (reference sequence). The CDR3 is made up of 15 amino acids. V was trimmed by 4 bases and J by 3 bases, leaving 16 bases between them. CDR3 in amino acids: CAWNRGLSGGNTIYF. The CDR3 region has the DNA TGTGCCTGGAACCGTGGATTATCGGGTGGAAACACCATATATTTT.